This TCR beta chain was sequenced in a study of blood T cell repertoires in COVID-19. Study background: The analysed material was cDNA or gDNA that came from T cells, B-cell-depleted T cells, or PBMCs.

This clone was seen a few times. Other DNA variants within this sample encode the same CDR3. Under the authors' procedure: How many nucleated cells were present was estimated from reference gene primer amplification. Produced via immunoSEQ multiplex PCR; TCRdb's table is partial and in-frame only. Clone size and the V and J calls come from that table; the DNA yielded D and trimming. The sample has 97,000 or so clones; less than 85% are singletons. This CDR3 comprises 13 residues. In germline, CDR1 is KGHSH, CDR2 LQKENI. Trimming left V 3 bases short and J 0 bases short, with 6 bases between. Sequencing was performed on peripheral blood. This TCR derives from a woman of 80 years or more with active or convalescent COVID-19. The rearrangement joins TRBV18 to TRBJ2-7; D gene unclear. In nucleotides, the CDR3 is TGTGCCAGCTCACCGACTGGCTCCTACGAGCAGTACTTC. It translates to CASSPTGSYEQYF.